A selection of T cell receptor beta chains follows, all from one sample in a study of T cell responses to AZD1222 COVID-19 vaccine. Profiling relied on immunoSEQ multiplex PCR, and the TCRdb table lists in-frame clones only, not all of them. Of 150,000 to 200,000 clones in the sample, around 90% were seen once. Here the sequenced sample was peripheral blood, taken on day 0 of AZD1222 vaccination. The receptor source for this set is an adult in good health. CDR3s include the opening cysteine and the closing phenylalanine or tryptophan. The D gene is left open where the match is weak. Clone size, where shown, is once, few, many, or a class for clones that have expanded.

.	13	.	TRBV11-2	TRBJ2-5	CASSSHREGTQYF	TGTGCCAGCAGCTCCCACAGGGAAGGGACCCAGTACTTC
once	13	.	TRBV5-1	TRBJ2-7	CASSLESLYEQYF	TGCGCCAGCAGCTTGGAGTCGTTATACGAGCAGTACTTC
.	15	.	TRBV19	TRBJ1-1	CASSIPQTKNTEAFF	TGTGCCAGTAGTATACCACAGACAAAGAACACTGAAGCTTTCTTT
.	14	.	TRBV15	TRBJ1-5	CATSRDSSRQPQHF	TGTGCCACCAGCAGAGACAGTTCAAGGCAGCCCCAGCATTTT
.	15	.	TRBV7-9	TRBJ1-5	CASIPILADNQPQHF	TGTGCCAGCATCCCGATCCTAGCTGACAATCAGCCCCAGCATTTT
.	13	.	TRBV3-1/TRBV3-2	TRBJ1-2	CASSQEVAYGYTF	TGTGCCAGCAGCCAAGAGGTAGCCTATGGCTACACCTTC
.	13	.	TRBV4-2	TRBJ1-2	CASSQGGFYGYTF	TGTGCCAGCAGCCAAGGAGGGTTTTATGGCTACACCTTC
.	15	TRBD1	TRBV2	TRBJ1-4	CASSEPASRGEKLFF	TGTGCCAGCAGTGAACCGGCTAGCAGGGGGGAAAAACTGTTTTTT
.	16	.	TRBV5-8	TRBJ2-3	CASSLITGFSTDTQYF	TGTGCCAGCAGCCTAATTACAGGGTTTAGCACAGATACGCAGTATTTT
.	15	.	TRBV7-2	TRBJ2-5	CASSLVPTDQETQYF	TGTGCCAGCAGCTTAGTCCCAACAGACCAAGAGACCCAGTACTTC
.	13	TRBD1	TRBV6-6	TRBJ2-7	CASVDRTSYEQYF	TGTGCCAGTGTGGACAGGACCTCCTACGAGCAGTACTTC
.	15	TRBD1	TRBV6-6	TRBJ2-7	CASIPDRDRIYEQYF	TGTGCCAGCATCCCCGACCGGGACAGGATATACGAGCAGTACTTC
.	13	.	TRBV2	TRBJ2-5	CAGLDQDQETQYF	TGTGCCGGACTGGACCAGGACCAAGAGACCCAGTACTTC
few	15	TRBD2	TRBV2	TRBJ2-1	CASITGTSDNNEQFF	TGTGCCAGCATCACCGGGACTAGCGACAACAATGAGCAGTTCTTC
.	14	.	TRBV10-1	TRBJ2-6	CASCVPGGANVLTF	TGCGCCAGCTGTGTCCCGGGTGGGGCCAACGTCCTGACTTTC
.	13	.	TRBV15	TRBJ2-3	CATSRDNSYTQYF	TGTGCCACCAGCAGAGATAACAGTTATACGCAGTATTTT
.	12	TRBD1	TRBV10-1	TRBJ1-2	CASGDRAYGYTF	TGCGCCAGCGGGGACAGGGCGTATGGCTACACCTTT
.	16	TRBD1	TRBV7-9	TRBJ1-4	CASSRITGDSNEKLFF	TGTGCCAGCAGCCGAATTACAGGGGACTCTAATGAAAAACTGTTTTTT
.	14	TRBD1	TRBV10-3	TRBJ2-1	CAITYGTANNEQFF	TGTGCCATCACTTATGGGACAGCGAACAATGAGCAGTTCTTC
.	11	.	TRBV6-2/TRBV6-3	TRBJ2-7	CASSSLYEQYF	TGTGCCAGCAGTTCACTGTACGAGCAGTACTTC
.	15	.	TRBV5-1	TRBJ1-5	CASSIRPGGNQPQHF	TGCGCCAGCAGCATACGCCCGGGGGGCAATCAGCCCCAGCATTTT
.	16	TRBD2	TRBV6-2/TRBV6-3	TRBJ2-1	CASSRTSGMGPDEQFF	TGTGCCAGCAGTCGCACTAGCGGGATGGGGCCGGATGAGCAGTTCTTC
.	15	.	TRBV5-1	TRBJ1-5	CASSLDPREGQPQHF	TGCGCCAGCAGCTTGGATCCCAGGGAGGGACAGCCCCAGCATTTT
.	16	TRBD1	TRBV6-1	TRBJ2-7	CASSVSTGTGSYEQYF	TGTGCCAGCAGTGTATCGACCGGGACAGGGAGCTACGAGCAGTACTTC
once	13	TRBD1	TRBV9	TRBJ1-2	CASSTGGNYGYTF	TGTGCCAGCAGCACAGGGGGGAACTATGGCTACACCTTC
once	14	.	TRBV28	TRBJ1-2	CASSLSGALGGYTF	TGTGCCAGCAGTTTAAGTGGGGCTTTAGGGGGCTACACCTTC
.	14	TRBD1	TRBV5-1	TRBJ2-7	CASEPGQGAYEQYF	TGCGCCAGCGAACCGGGACAGGGGGCTTACGAGCAGTACTTC
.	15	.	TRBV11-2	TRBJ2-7	CASSLIAAGGYEQYF	TGTGCCAGCAGCTTAATCGCGGCAGGGGGGTACGAGCAGTACTTC
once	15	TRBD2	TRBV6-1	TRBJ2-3	CAATSGLPSTDTQYF	TGTGCCGCGACTAGCGGACTTCCTAGCACAGATACGCAGTATTTT
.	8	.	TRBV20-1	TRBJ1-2	CGRDGYTF	TGCGGCAGGGATGGCTACACCTTC
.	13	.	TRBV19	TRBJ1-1	CASSPQGNTEAFF	TGTGCCAGTAGCCCACAGGGGAACACTGAAGCTTTCTTT
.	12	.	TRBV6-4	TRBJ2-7	CASSDFRGEQYF	TGTGCCAGCAGTGACTTTAGGGGCGAGCAGTACTTC
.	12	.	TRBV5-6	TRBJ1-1	CASSSLVTEAFF	TGTGCCAGCAGCTCCCTCGTCACTGAAGCTTTCTTT
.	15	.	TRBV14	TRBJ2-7	CASSHVRGPSYEQYF	TGTGCCAGCAGCCACGTCCGGGGGCCCTCCTACGAGCAGTACTTC
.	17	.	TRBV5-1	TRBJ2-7	CASSLARAGTRAGEQYF	TGCGCCAGCAGCTTGGCAAGGGCGGGCACTCGTGCCGGGGAGCAGTACTTC
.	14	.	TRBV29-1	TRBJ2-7	CSVSSLEGFREQYF	TGCAGCGTATCGTCCCTGGAGGGTTTCCGAGAGCAGTACTTC
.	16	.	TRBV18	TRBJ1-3	CASSQTRFSGVLSIYF	TGTGCCAGCTCACAGACCCGGTTTTCGGGGGTCCTCTCGATATATTTT
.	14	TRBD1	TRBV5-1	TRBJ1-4	CASSLEGGSEKLFF	TGCGCCAGCAGCTTGGAAGGGGGCAGCGAAAAACTGTTTTTT
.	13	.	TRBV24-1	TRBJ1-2	CATSETRAYGYTF	TGTGCCACCAGTGAGACACGGGCCTATGGCTACACCTTC